Here is one TCR beta chain with its context. CDR3 length: 13 amino acids. V lost 5 bases, J lost 4 bases, and 11 bases lay in between. CDR1 is KGHSH, CDR2 LQKENI, per germline. The entry originates in a study of blood T cell repertoires in COVID-19. Study overall: The United States, Italy and Spain provided the acute and convalescent COVID-19 samples. In each case, the material was cDNA or gDNA derived from T cells, B-cell-depleted T cells, or PBMCs.

Original processing notes: Estimates of nucleated cell counts were drawn from the amplification of reference gene primers. TCRdb keeps only in-frame clones here, not all; method: immunoSEQ multiplex PCR. V, J and clone size are taken as reported in that table, and D and trimming were inferred from the DNA itself. The sample gives 110,000 or so clones, approximately 88% of which show up once; over 7.5% is in the top ten. Sequencing was done on a sample of peripheral blood. The chain is built from TRBV18 and TRBJ1-1; no reliable D call. The source is a woman in her forties with acute or convalescent COVID-19. This CDR3 is CASSTGGFTEAFF. Written as DNA, the CDR3 is TGTGCCAGCTCAACCGGCGGCTTCACTGAAGCTTTCTTT.